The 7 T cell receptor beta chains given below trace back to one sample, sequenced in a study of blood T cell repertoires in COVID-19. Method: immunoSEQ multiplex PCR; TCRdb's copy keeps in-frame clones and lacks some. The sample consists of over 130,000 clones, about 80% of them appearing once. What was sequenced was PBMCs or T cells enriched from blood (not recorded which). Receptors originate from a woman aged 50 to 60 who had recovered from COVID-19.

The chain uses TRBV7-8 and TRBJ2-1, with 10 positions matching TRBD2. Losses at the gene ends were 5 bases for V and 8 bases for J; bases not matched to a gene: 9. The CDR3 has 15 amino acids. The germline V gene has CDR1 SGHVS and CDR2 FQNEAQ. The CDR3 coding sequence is TGTGCCAGCAGCCGTAGCGGGGGGCCGACGGATGAGCAGTTCTTC. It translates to CASSRSGGPTDEQFF.

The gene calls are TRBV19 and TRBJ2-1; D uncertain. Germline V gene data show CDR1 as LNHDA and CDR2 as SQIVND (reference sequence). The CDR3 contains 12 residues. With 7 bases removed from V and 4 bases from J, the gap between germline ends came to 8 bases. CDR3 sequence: CASNDQYNEQFF. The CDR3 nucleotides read TGTGCCAGTAATGATCAGTACAATGAGCAGTTCTTC.

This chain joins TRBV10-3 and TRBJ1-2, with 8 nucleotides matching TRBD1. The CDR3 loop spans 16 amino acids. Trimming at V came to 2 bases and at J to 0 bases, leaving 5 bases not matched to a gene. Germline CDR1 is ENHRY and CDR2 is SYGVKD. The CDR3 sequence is CAISEPGTGANYGYTF. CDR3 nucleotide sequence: TGTGCCATCAGTGAGCCTGGGACAGGAGCTAACTATGGCTACACCTTC.

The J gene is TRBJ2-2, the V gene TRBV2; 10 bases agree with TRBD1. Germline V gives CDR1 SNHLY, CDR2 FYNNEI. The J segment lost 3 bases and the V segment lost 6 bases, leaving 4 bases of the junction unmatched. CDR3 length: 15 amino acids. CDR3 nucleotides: TGTGCCAGCAGGCTCGGGACAGGGGACACCGGGGAGCTGTTTTTT. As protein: CASRLGTGDTGELFF.

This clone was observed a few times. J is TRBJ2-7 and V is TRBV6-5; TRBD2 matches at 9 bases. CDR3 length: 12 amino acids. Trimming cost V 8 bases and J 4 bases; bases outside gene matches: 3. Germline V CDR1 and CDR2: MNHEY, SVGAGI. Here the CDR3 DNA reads TGTGCCAGCTGGAGCGGGAGGTACGAGCAGTACTTC. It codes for CASWSGRYEQYF.

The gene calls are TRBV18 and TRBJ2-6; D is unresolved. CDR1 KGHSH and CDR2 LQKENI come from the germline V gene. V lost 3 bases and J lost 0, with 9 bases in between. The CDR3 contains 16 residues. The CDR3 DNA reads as TGTGCCAGCTCACCGGCGGTGAGCTCTGGGGCCAACGTCCTGACTTTC. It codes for CASSPAVSSGANVLTF.

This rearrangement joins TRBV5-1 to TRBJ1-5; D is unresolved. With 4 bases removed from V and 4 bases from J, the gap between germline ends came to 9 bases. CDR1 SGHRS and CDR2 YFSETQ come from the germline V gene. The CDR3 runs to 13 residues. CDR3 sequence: CASSILPNQPQHF. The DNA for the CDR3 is TGCGCCAGCAGCATCCTCCCTAATCAGCCCCAGCATTTT.